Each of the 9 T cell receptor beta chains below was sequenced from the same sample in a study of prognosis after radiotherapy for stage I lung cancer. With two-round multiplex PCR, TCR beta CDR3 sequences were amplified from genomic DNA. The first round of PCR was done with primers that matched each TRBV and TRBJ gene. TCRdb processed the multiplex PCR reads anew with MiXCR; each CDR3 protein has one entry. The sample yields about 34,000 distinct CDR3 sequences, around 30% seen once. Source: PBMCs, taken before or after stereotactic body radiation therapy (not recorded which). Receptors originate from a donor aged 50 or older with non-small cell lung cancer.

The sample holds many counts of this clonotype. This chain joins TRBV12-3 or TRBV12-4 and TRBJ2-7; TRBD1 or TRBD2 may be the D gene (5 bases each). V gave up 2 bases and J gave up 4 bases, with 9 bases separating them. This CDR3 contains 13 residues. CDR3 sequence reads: CASSLNRRYEQYF. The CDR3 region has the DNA TGTGCCAGCAGTTTAAACAGGAGGTACGAGCAGTACTTC.

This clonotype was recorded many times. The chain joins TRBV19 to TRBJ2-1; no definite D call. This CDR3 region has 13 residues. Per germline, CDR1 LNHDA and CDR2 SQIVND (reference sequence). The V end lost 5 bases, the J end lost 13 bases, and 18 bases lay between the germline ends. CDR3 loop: CASSPLGAWVQFF. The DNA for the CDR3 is TGTGCCAGTAGTCCCCTCGGTGCCTGGGTACAGTTCTTC.

Written as DNA, the CDR3 is TGTGCCAGCAGCTTAGAGTCAGGGAGACACCTTAATGAAAAACTGTTTTTT. It codes for CASSLESGRHLNEKLFF. The V and J genes are TRBV7-2 and TRBJ1-4; weak D call: TRBD1 (5 bases). Trimming took 1 base from V and 4 from J, leaving 16 bases between them. CDR3 size: 17 residues. CDR1 is SGHTA and CDR2 is FQGNSA in the germline V gene.

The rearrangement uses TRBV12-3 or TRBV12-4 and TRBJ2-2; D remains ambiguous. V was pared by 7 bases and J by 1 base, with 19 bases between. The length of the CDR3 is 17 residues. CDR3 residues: CASNPKVGGLNTGELFF. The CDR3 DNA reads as TGTGCCAGCAACCCAAAGGTAGGCGGTCTGAACACCGGGGAGCTGTTTTTT.

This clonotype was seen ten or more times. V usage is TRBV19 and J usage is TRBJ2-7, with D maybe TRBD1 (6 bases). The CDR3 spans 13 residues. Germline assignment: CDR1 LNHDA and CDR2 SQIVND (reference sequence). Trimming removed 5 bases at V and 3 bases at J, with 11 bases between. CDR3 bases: TGTGCCAGTAGTTCGACCAGGGGCTACGAGCAGTACTTC. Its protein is CASSSTRGYEQYF.

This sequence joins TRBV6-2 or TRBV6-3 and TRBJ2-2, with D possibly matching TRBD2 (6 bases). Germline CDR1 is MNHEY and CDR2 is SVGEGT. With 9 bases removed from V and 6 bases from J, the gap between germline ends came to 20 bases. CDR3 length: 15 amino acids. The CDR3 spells CASGGKGVFAGELFF. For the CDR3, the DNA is TGTGCCAGTGGGGGGAAAGGTGTGTTCGCCGGGGAGCTGTTTTTT.

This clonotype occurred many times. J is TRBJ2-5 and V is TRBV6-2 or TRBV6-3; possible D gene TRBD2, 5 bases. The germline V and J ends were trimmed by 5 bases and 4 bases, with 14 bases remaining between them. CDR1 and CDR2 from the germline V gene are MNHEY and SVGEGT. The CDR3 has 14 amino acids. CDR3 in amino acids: CASSPPRDPETQYF. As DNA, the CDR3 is TGTGCCAGCAGTCCCCCTCGGGATCCAGAGACCCAGTACTTC.

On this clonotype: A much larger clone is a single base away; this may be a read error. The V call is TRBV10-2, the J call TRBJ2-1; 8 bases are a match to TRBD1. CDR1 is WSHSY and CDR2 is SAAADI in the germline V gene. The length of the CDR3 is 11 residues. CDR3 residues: CAGSLDRGLFF. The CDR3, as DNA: TGCGCCGGCAGCCTCGACAGGGGCTTGTTCTTC.

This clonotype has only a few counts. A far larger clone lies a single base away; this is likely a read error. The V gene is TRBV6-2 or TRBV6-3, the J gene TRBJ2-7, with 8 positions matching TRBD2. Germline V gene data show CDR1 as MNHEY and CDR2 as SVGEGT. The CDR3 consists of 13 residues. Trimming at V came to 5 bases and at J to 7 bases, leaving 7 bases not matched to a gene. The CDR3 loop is CASSDAAGGEQYF. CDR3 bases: TGTGCCAGCAGTGACGCGGCGGGGGGTGAGCAGTACTTC.